This TCR beta chain is from a study of CD8+CD57+ T cells in acquired aplastic anemia. Study-wide points: Between patients and controls, about 30 CD8+ CDR3 sequences were found in common.

V lost 9 bases and J 7 bases, leaving 16 bases between the germline ends. The V gene's germline CDR1 is SGHTA and CDR2 FQGTGA. The CDR3 contains 13 residues. Both TCR beta VDJ combination and CDR3 sequence profiling were carried out. Genomic DNA was the template for this profiling. A single record per CDR3 protein comes from TCRdb applying MiXCR to the reads. The sample lists some 170,000 distinct CDR3 sequences; about 45% were seen once. With regard to this clonotype: Its specificity is unknown.

The sequenced patients had an expansion of CD8+CD57+ cells seen by flow cytometry. This clonotype was sampled from a human donor with aplastic anemia. Sample: sorted CD4+, CD8+, or CD8+CD57+ T cells (not recorded which) from PBMCs. The genes are TRBV7-3 and TRBJ2-1; weak D call: TRBD2 (5 bases). CDR3 protein: CASGGLRGNEQFF. Written as DNA, the CDR3 is TGTGCCAGTGGAGGACTTCGAGGAAATGAGCAGTTCTTC.